This entry describes one T cell receptor beta chain. This receptor's antigen is unknown. Base qualities were left out, and no much larger clone turns up one base away. Library preparation was by the immunoSEQ multiplex PCR assay. For the multiplex PCR, a mixture combining 60 forward primers for TCR Vbeta segments and 13 reverse primers for TCR Jbeta segments was used. The CDR3 region of rearranged TCR beta genes was amplified from genomic DNA by a multiplex PCR assay. On the Illumina HiSeq System, the amplified TCR beta libraries were sequenced as 87-base-pair reads. Under the source paper's analysis protocol: In a later analysis, some 80 million unique TCR beta chains were counted across the roughly 670 repertoires, and roughly 9.9 million of these chains were shared by at least two donors. To remove PCR and sequencing errors, raw reads were error-corrected and collapsed into unique sequences using a nearest-neighbor algorithm that merged closely related sequences. To assign V, D and J gene segments, CDR3 sequences were aligned to IMGT reference sequences. For a sequence to be retained, a match of at least six nucleotides to both a V gene segment and a J gene segment was required. Rearrangements were called productive when the CDR3 lacked stop codons and stayed in frame with V and J; all others were non-productive. CDR3 was defined according to IMGT convention as the region running from the second conserved V-encoded cysteine to the conserved J-encoded phenylalanine. The earlier analysis of some 550 of the donors excluded any sequence lacking an unambiguous match to a single V gene segment. An earlier analysis of a few hundred of the donors called V segments functional above 56.7% productive rearrangements and segregating when the between-donor standard deviation exceeded 5%. A statistical classification framework was built to diagnose cytomegalovirus status from the catalog of TCR beta chain sequences. A later analysis assigned V and J genes by comparing TCR nucleotide sequences with IMGT/GENE-DB human TR gene sequences. In a later analysis, CDR3 sequences and most-parsimonious VDJ recombination scenarios were assigned using the TCRdist pipeline. In a later analysis, each TCR beta chain was defined by its CDR3 amino acid sequence together with its V-gene family, and reads lacking a unique V-gene family were excluded. A later analysis removed 600 or so highly shared, low-generation-probability nucleotide sequences to deal with suspected cross-contamination and a sequencing artifact. In a later analysis, a clonal expansion index was calculated for each public chain from normalized within-repertoire ranks of inferred template counts. In a later analysis, generation probabilities were computed using a VDJ recombination model fitted to out-of-frame rearrangements, and the results were checked against IGoR. In a later analysis, TCR-TCR, TCR-HLA and TCR-CMV co-occurrence was scored with hypergeometric tests, and a repertoire-size bias correction was applied to TCR pairs. A later analysis estimated false discovery rates by permuting HLA or CMV assignments 20 times. In a later analysis, co-occurring TCRs were grouped using DBSCAN, and TCRdist sequence similarity was added for clustering within HLA-allele-positive subsets. For co-occurrence clustering, repertoires with fewer than 30,000 or more than 120,000 public chains were excluded, along with about five repertoires with anomalous nucleotide sharing. The clones in this table, taken by TCRdb from immuneACCESS, are in-frame only. Not every clone is retained; where verified, under half of the shortfall comes from an unresolved V gene, and the cause of the rest is unknown. That table is the source of V, J and clone size, and D and trimming were worked out from the DNA. The sample table holds some 150,000 clones, of which 83% were seen once. Together, the top ten hold 1.5% of the sample.

The data were taken from a study of cytomegalovirus exposure and HLA in healthy donors (dated by TCRdb to about 2017). In the study overall: An earlier analysis of more than 550 of the donors reported 276 Gb of sequence data and 95 million to 130 million unique TCR beta sequences obtained from about 200 million T cells. An early release that covered roughly 600 HLA-typed donors contained around 300 gigabases of sequencing data and around 80 million unique TCR sequences. Of the approximately 400 genotyped donors, more than 75% were placed in the genetic ancestry cluster associated with self-reported Caucasian donors. The study aimed to test whether signatures of past pathogen exposure could be identified by cataloging public T cell receptors. Using immunosequencing, the study profiled T cell repertoires from 550 to 750 subjects and related those repertoires to cytomegalovirus serostatus. A separate validation cohort of approximately 130 different subjects was used in addition to the 666-subject first cohort. To predict cytomegalovirus infection status, the study brought together high-throughput TCR immunosequencing, statistical association of individual TCRs with disease status, and machine learning. In a later analysis, previously published TCR beta repertoires from 600 to 850 donors were re-analyzed and high-resolution HLA genotyping was added so that TCR occurrence patterns could be studied. Rather than using new phenotypic data, the later analysis identified candidate immune exposures from TCR beta sequences and from how often those sequences occurred across donors. An earlier analysis of some 600 of the donors applied high-throughput TCR beta sequencing to assess whether each TCR beta V gene segment acted as functional or pseudogenic. Donor age, sex, ethnicity and CMV serostatus were compiled alongside the repertoire data. In a later genetic analysis, genome-wide SNP genotypes for about three fifths of the 666 donors were used, and that subset was treated as a discovery cohort. All discovery cohort repertoires had been generated on a single sequencing platform. Both class I and class II loci were covered by HLA typing, at four-digit resolution. Typing coverage varied by locus: roughly 620-640 donors for A, B, C, DRB1 and DQB1; 500 to 550 for DQA1; about 600 for DPA1; under 490 for DPB1. A handful of DR-DQ haplotypes were handled as single units for association and clustering because linkage in the cohort was strong. Among around 400 genotyped donors of the cohort, an average of around 220,000 unique TCR beta nucleotide sequences was sequenced per donor, of which 15% to 20% were non-productive.

In total, 666 healthy bone marrow donors made up the cohort. Cohort members were all nominally healthy when sampled, although unrecorded immune exposures were likely present. The donor tested CMV seronegative and was one of the 352 seronegative cohort members. A peripheral blood sample was provided by each donor, and peripheral blood mononuclear cells were used for TCR beta sequencing. The Qiagen DNeasy Blood Extraction Kit was used to extract genomic DNA from the blood cell samples. The CDR3, from cysteine to phenylalanine, totals 15 residues. The read is trimmed to its CDR3 DNA, 45 bases read in frame from base 1. Here V drops 2 bases and J drops 8 bases, and the junction holds 9 bases not matched to any gene. Per the germline V gene, MNHNS is the CDR1 and SASEGT is the CDR2. Broad study findings and their caveats: Correlated functional status among segregating V segments might be attributable to linkage disequilibrium, but an unknown experimental factor could not be ruled out. While some public TCRs were present in many individuals, most TCR sequences turned up only very rarely across donors. A further reported finding was that TCR beta sequences accurately predicted the HLA-A and HLA-B alleles for most subjects in the first cohort. Broadly in line with IMGT annotations, most TCR beta V segments showed up in productive rearrangements about 87% or about 30% of the time in an earlier analysis of 450 to 750 of the donors. A later analysis found that HLA-associated TCR beta chains were more clonally expanded and had lower generation probabilities than equally common non-associated chains. According to a later analysis, parvovirus B19, influenza, CMV and Epstein-Barr virus appeared linked to several top co-occurrence clusters. HLA typing was unavailable for some donors at each locus, so association tests used only the typed subset. A cluster of highly shared sequence variants was judged likely to represent a technical artifact of the sequencing pipeline. Sequencing depth was assumed to be roughly uniform across donors in the presence/absence analyses, though that assumption may not hold. According to a later analysis, most CMV-associated TCR beta chains appeared to be HLA-restricted, and the HLA associations seemed to be driven largely by CMV exposure. Some IMGT-functional V segments, including TRBV6-2 and TRBV6-3, could not be distinguished by the 87-base-pair reads and were therefore excluded. According to a later analysis, TCR association rates differed among HLA loci, with DRB1 alleles showing the most associated TCRs and HLA-C alleles showing the fewest. In both the original and validation cohorts, the classifier was reported to diagnose cytomegalovirus status with high specificity and sensitivity. The only immune exposure information available for the cohort was CMV serostatus. A total of some 180 TCR beta chains were listed by the study as associated with cytomegalovirus. Specific HLA alleles were associated with 15,000 to 20,000 TCR beta sequences at a false discovery rate of 0.05 in a later analysis. When HLA alleles, especially DR and DQ, strongly co-occurred, TCR associations were difficult to assign to individual alleles. It was suggested by the authors that the approach could potentially be generalized to other disease states and immunological phenotypes. A later genetic analysis associated a missense DCLRE1C variant with V-gene and J-gene trimming of TCR beta chains, and an independent cohort replicated the association. Because counts were too low, about 18 rarely observed V segments, including chromosome 9 orphons, were left out of the earlier analysis of over 550 of the donors. Three of the identified cytomegalovirus-associated TCR beta chains were confirmed in vitro to be specific for cytomegalovirus antigens. This cohort had only TCR beta chains sequenced, and the lack of alpha or paired-chain data limited which features could be detected. Compared with the approximately 670-donor mean, donors in an Asian-associated ancestry cluster had fewer N-insertions in productive TCRs, according to a later genetic analysis.

The sequence was collected from a man in his forties in good health and CMV-seronegative. Sequencing input: PBMCs. The rearrangement combines TRBV6-1 with TRBJ1-2; a stretch of 9 junction bases matches TRBD1. The CDR3 protein sequence reads: CASSESGTGSFGYTF. The sequenced DNA: TGTGCCAGCAGTGAATCCGGGACAGGGTCGTTCGGCTACACCTTC.